A single sample gave rise to the 22 T cell receptor beta chains below, sequenced in a study of blood T cell repertoires in COVID-19. Method: immunoSEQ multiplex PCR; TCRdb's copy keeps in-frame clones and lacks some. The sample has about 70,000 clones; about three quarters are singletons. Specimen: peripheral blood. Every receptor here comes from an elderly woman with active or convalescent COVID-19.

J is TRBJ1-1 and V is TRBV10-3, with no clear D. The germline V and J ends were trimmed by 10 bases and 1 base, with 13 bases remaining between them. CDR1 ENHRY and CDR2 SYGVKD come from the germline V gene. The CDR3 is made up of 13 amino acids. The CDR3 region has the DNA TGTGCCACCCTCCCGGGAGGGAACACTGAAGCTTTCTTT. It codes for CATLPGGNTEAFF.

With respect to this clone: At one end the junction does not follow the germline gene, possibly because of a read error. V usage is TRBV7-7 and J usage is TRBJ2-3; D call uncertain. Germline CDR1 and CDR2: SSHAT and FNYEAQ (reference sequence). This CDR3 has 13 amino acids. Here the CDR3 reads CASSLTDTDTQYF. The CDR3 region has the DNA TGTGCTAGCAGCTTAACAGACACAGATACGCAGTATTTT. Full variable domain (rest looked up from reference TRBV7-7 and TRBJ2-3): GAGVSQSPRYKVTKRGQDVTLRCDPISSHATLYWYQQALGQGPEFLTYFNYEAQPDKSGLPSDRFSAERPEGSISTLTIQRTEQRDSAMYRCASSLTDTDTQYFGPGTRLTVL.

The V gene is TRBV30, the J gene TRBJ2-2; possibly TRBD1 for D (6 bases). V was clipped by 1 base and J by 7 bases, with 7 bases between them. The CDR3 sequence is 12 residues long. CDR1 and CDR2 from the germline V gene are GTSNPN and SVGIG (reference sequence). Here the CDR3 reads CAWSGGHGELFF. For the CDR3, the DNA is TGTGCCTGGAGTGGGGGGCACGGGGAGCTGTTTTTT.

This clone has a handful of counts. The rearrangement joins TRBV5-1 to TRBJ2-7, with 9 bases matching TRBD1. With 4 bases clipped from V and 4 bases from J, the junction kept 6 bases outside the gene matches. There are 14 residues in the CDR3. CDR1 and CDR2 from the germline V gene are SGHRS and YFSETQ. The CDR3 sequence: CASSTGDRVYEQYF. The CDR3 nucleotides read TGCGCCAGCAGCACGGGGGACAGGGTGTACGAGCAGTACTTC.

V gene TRBV6-5 combines with J gene TRBJ2-5, with 9 bases identical to TRBD2. The V gene end was trimmed by 8 bases and the J gene end by 1 base; junction bases not matched to a gene: 8. There are 15 residues in the CDR3. Germline-derived CDR1 and CDR2 are MNHEY and SVGAGI. In nucleotides, the CDR3 is TGTGCCAGCTCTATGCGGGGGGGCTCCCAAGAGACCCAGTACTTC. Protein sequence: CASSMRGGSQETQYF.

The chain links TRBV29-1 to TRBJ2-5, with 8 bases lining up with TRBD2. The CDR3 has 14 amino acids. V dropped 6 bases and J dropped 5; count of bases not matched to a gene: 11. The germline V gene encodes CDR1 SQVTM and CDR2 ANQGSEA. CDR3 DNA sequence: TGCAGCGTCTACCGGGGGGGGGCCGGTGAGACCCAGTACTTC. Protein sequence: CSVYRGGAGETQYF.

In its sample, this clone was seen once. V and J are TRBV30 and TRBJ1-2; TRBD1 matches at 10 bases. The CDR3 extends over 16 amino acids. Per the germline V gene, CDR1 is GTSNPN and CDR2 is SVGIG (reference sequence). The ends lost 2 bases at V and 6 bases at J; junction bases unmatched: 12. The CDR3 nucleotides are TGTGCCTGGAGTCCCGATCTGACAGGGGGCAGGGATGGCTACACCTTC. Its translation: CAWSPDLTGGRDGYTF.

CDR3 sequence reads: CASSYLGEQYF. For the CDR3, the DNA is TGTGCCAGCAGTTATCTCGGGGAGCAGTACTTC. The chain uses TRBV6-2 or TRBV6-3 and TRBJ2-7, with D hard to call. Germline values: CDR1 MNHEY, CDR2 SVGEGT. This CDR3 has 11 amino acids. Trimming shortened V by 3 bases and J by 7 bases, and 7 bases separated the two germline ends.

This rearrangement joins TRBV7-6 to TRBJ2-5; D might be TRBD1 (7 bases). V lost 5 bases and J lost 1, with 17 bases in between. This CDR3 is 16 amino acids long. Germline assignment: CDR1 SGHVS and CDR2 FNYEAQ. The CDR3 reads CASSVEGTATQETQYF. Here the CDR3 DNA reads TGTGCCAGCAGCGTGGAGGGGACAGCCACCCAAGAGACCCAGTACTTC.

The V gene is TRBV19, the J gene TRBJ2-2; weak D call: TRBD2 (6 bases). Per germline, CDR1 LNHDA and CDR2 SQIVND (reference sequence). The germline V and J ends were trimmed by 6 bases and 1 base, with 18 bases remaining between them. This CDR3 has 17 residues. CDR3 DNA: TGTGCCAGTAGCTTAACTCTCGGGACTGGGAACACCGGGGAGCTGTTTTTT. It yields the protein CASSLTLGTGNTGELFF.

The rearrangement links TRBV30 to TRBJ1-2, with D tentatively TRBD1 (5 bases). With 1 base removed from V and 4 bases from J, the gap between germline ends came to 7 bases. The germline V gene has CDR1 GTSNPN and CDR2 SVGIG (reference sequence). The CDR3 length is 12 residues. This CDR3 reads CAWSEGFYGYTF. DNA for the CDR3: TGTGCCTGGAGTGAGGGGTTCTATGGCTACACCTTC.

V usage is TRBV7-8 and J usage is TRBJ1-1; D remains ambiguous. V was pared by 5 bases and J by 1 base, with 5 bases between. There are 12 residues in the CDR3. Per germline, CDR1 SGHVS and CDR2 FQNEAQ. The CDR3 bases are TGTGCCAGCAGCCTCTCGAACACTGAAGCTTTCTTT. Translating gives CASSLSNTEAFF.

The chain has TRBV6-5 and TRBJ1-2; TRBD1 agrees at 8 bases. Losses at the gene ends were 6 bases for V and 4 bases for J; bases not matched to a gene: 7. CDR3 length: 14 amino acids. Germline V gene data show CDR1 as MNHEY and CDR2 as SVGAGI. The CDR3, as DNA: TGTGCCAGCAGATCCGGACAGGGCCTCTATGGCTACACCTTC. It encodes CASRSGQGLYGYTF.

The chain links TRBV11-1 to TRBJ1-1; D possibly corresponds to TRBD1 (5 bases). V was trimmed by 5 bases and J by 5 bases, leaving 15 bases between them. The CDR3 is made up of 14 amino acids. Germline V gene lookup returns CDR1 SGHAT and CDR2 FQDESV (reference sequence). CDR3 sequence: CASSGTRRETEAFF. CDR3 nucleotides: TGTGCCAGCAGCGGGACTAGAAGAGAGACTGAAGCTTTCTTT.

The chain couples TRBV5-1 to TRBJ1-1; 9 bases are shared with TRBD1. J lost 5 bases, V lost 5 bases, and 7 bases had no gene match. Germline V CDR1 and CDR2: SGHRS, YFSETQ. The CDR3 runs to 14 residues. The CDR3 nucleotides are TGCGCCAGCAGATCACAGGGGGCCGCGACTGAAGCTTTCTTT. Amino acid sequence: CASRSQGAATEAFF.

The chain carries TRBV12-3 or TRBV12-4 and TRBJ1-6; D gene uncertain. CDR3 length: 13 amino acids. V lost 3 bases and J 7 bases, leaving 7 bases between the germline ends. DNA of the CDR3: TGTGCCAGCAGTTTTGGGAGGAATTCACCCCTCCACTTT. Translated, it gives CASSFGRNSPLHF.

This chain links TRBV27 with TRBJ2-1, with TRBD2 identical over 10 bases. In germline, CDR1 is MNHEY, CDR2 SMNVEV (reference sequence). The V and J ends lost 5 bases and 10 bases, in that order; junction bases with no gene match: 5. CDR3 length: 13 residues. For the CDR3, the DNA is TGTGCCAGCAGTCAGGTAGCGGGGGGAGAGCAGTTCTTC. Translated: CASSQVAGGEQFF.

The chain recombines TRBV3-1 (or the pseudogene TRBV3-2) with TRBJ2-5, with 11 bases fitting TRBD2. The CDR3 runs 16 residues. V was pared by 4 bases and J by 2 bases, with 6 bases of the junction left unmatched. From germline, CDR1 is LGHDT and CDR2 YNNKEL (reference sequence). The DNA for the CDR3 is TGTGCCAGCAGCCGACGACTAGCGGGGACACAAGAGACCCAGTACTTC. Translation: CASSRRLAGTQETQYF.

The chain employs TRBV7-6 and TRBJ1-4, with D hard to call. Germline CDR1 reads SGHVS; CDR2 reads FNYEAQ. V lost 1 base to trimming and J lost 7 bases, with 10 bases between them. The length of the CDR3 is 14 residues. CDR3 bases: TGTGCCAGCAGCTTAGGTGGGCTTGGTGAAAAACTGTTTTTT. Protein sequence: CASSLGGLGEKLFF.

This clone was seen a single time. The chain is built from TRBV7-6 and TRBJ2-7, with D possibly matching TRBD1 (5 bases). Germline V gene sequence: CDR1 SGHVS, CDR2 FNYEAQ. The V gene lost 5 bases and the J gene lost 4 bases, with 21 bases spanning the gap. The CDR3 loop spans 16 amino acids. The CDR3 spells CASSLRQSVGYYEQYF. In DNA form, the CDR3 reads TGTGCCAGCAGCCTCAGACAGTCTGTCGGATATTACGAGCAGTACTTC.

This clone was found once. The rearrangement joins TRBV3-1 (or the pseudogene TRBV3-2) to TRBJ1-1, with a tentative D call TRBD1 (6 bases). This CDR3 region has 15 residues. The germline gives CDR1 LGHDT, CDR2 YNNKEL (reference sequence). V shed 2 bases and J shed 0 bases, with 10 bases lying between them. CDR3 bases: TGTGCCAGCAGCCAACACAGGGAAATGAACACTGAAGCTTTCTTT. Its translation is CASSQHREMNTEAFF.

The genes are TRBV6-5 and TRBJ2-7, with D possibly being TRBD1 (6 bases). CDR1 MNHEY and CDR2 SVGAGI come from the germline V gene. The V end was cut by 8 bases, the J end by 2 bases, with 16 bases between. The CDR3 is made up of 14 amino acids. CDR3 sequence (DNA): TGTGCCAGCGACACCGGGACAACCGCCTACGAGCAGTACTTC. It encodes CASDTGTTAYEQYF.